Each of the 15 T cell receptor beta chains below was sequenced from the same sample in a study of blood T cell repertoires in COVID-19. Sequenced by immunoSEQ multiplex PCR; TCRdb stores in-frame clones only, minus some. The repertoire holds 100,000 or so clones, with less than 85% as singletons. The sample consisted of peripheral blood. The receptor set was obtained from a man in his sixties or seventies with active or convalescent COVID-19.

J is TRBJ1-2 and V is TRBV5-1; D gene uncertain. Looked up from germline, CDR1 is SGHRS and CDR2 is YFSETQ. The ends were cut back, 1 base at V and 4 bases at J, with 11 bases in the middle. This CDR3 has 14 amino acids. The CDR3 sequence: CASSLTTEGYGYTF. CDR3 nucleotides: TGCGCCAGCAGCTTGACCACTGAGGGCTATGGCTACACCTTC. Together with reference TRBV5-1 and TRBJ1-2, the CDR3 gives the full variable domain: KAGVTQTPRYLIKTRGQQVTLSCSPISGHRSVSWYQQTPGQGLQFLFEYFSETQRNKGNFPGRFSGRQFSNSRSEMNVSTLELGDSALYLCASSLTTEGYGYTFGSGTRLTVV.

The gene calls are TRBV7-9 and TRBJ1-4, with D unresolved. The CDR3 sequence is 12 residues long. Germline V gene sequence: CDR1 SEHNR, CDR2 FQNEAQ (reference sequence). V was shortened by 1 base and J by 5 bases, with 2 bases between the two germline ends. CDR3: CASSLVNEKLFF. For the CDR3, the DNA is TGTGCCAGCAGCTTAGTAAATGAAAAACTGTTTTTT.

DNA for the CDR3: TGCGCCAGCAGCTTGGAGGGGTCAGCAGATACGCAGTATTTT. Amino acid sequence: CASSLEGSADTQYF. The rearrangement uses TRBV5-1 and TRBJ2-3, with D perhaps matching TRBD1 (5 bases). The CDR3 runs to 14 residues. The germline V gene encodes CDR1 SGHRS and CDR2 YFSETQ. The V gene lost 0 bases and the J gene lost 4 bases, with 9 bases spanning the gap.

This sequence joins TRBV6-5 and TRBJ1-3; a weak D match, TRBD1 (6 bases). Looked up from germline, CDR1 is MNHEY and CDR2 is SVGAGI. The CDR3 has 15 residues. The germline V and J ends were trimmed by 6 bases and 0 bases, with 12 bases remaining between them. The CDR3 nucleotides are TGTGCCAGCAGCCCCGGGACATTCTCTGGAAACACCATATATTTT. Translated, it gives CASSPGTFSGNTIYF.

The V gene is TRBV5-1, the J gene TRBJ1-1, with no clear D. The CDR3 is 15 residues long. The V gene lost 4 bases and the J gene lost 0 bases, with 13 bases spanning the gap. Germline CDR1 is SGHRS and CDR2 is YFSETQ. The CDR3: CASSPAGSMNTEAFF. CDR3 bases: TGCGCCAGCAGCCCGGCCGGGTCCATGAACACTGAAGCTTTCTTT.

This clone was observed a few times. The V call is TRBV19, the J call TRBJ1-1; 8 nucleotides match TRBD1. Per germline, CDR1 LNHDA and CDR2 SQIVND (reference sequence). The CDR3 sequence is 15 residues long. V trimming: 5 bases; J trimming: 4 bases; junction bases outside the gene matches: 9. The CDR3 reads CASSPQGAEVTEAFF. CDR3 DNA sequence: TGTGCCAGTAGTCCCCAGGGGGCTGAGGTCACTGAAGCTTTCTTT.

This sequence joins TRBV6-5 and TRBJ2-1; perhaps TRBD1 as D (5 bases). Germline CDR1 reads MNHEY; CDR2 reads SVGAGI. V was cut by 2 bases and J by 10 bases, with 9 bases left in between. This CDR3 has 12 residues. The CDR3 DNA sequence: TGTGCCAGCAGTTACGACAGATTGGAGCAGTTCTTC. It encodes CASSYDRLEQFF.

The gene calls are TRBV7-2 and TRBJ1-1, with unresolved D. The CDR3 contains 15 residues. Trimming took 5 bases from V and 4 from J, leaving 17 bases between them. The V gene's germline CDR1 is SGHTA and CDR2 FQGNSA. Written as DNA, the CDR3 is TGTGCCAGCAGCCTTTTGGGCGTCCGTAGCACTGAAGCTTTCTTT. Translation gives CASSLLGVRSTEAFF.

This chain uses TRBV12-3 or TRBV12-4 with TRBJ1-1; TRBD1 might be the D (6 bases). V lost 6 bases and J lost 11, with 19 bases in between. The CDR3 length is 13 residues. CDR3 loop: CASSTHGGAHAFF. DNA for the CDR3: TGTGCCAGCAGCACTCACGGGGGGGCTCATGCTTTCTTT.

V usage is TRBV3-1 (or the pseudogene TRBV3-2) and J usage is TRBJ1-2; TRBD1 aligns across 7 bases. This CDR3 has 14 amino acids. V was pared by 4 bases and J by 4 bases, with 6 bases of the junction left unmatched. Germline CDR1 and CDR2: LGHDT and YNNKEL (reference sequence). The CDR3 DNA reads as TGTGCCAGCAGCCGCGGGCGGGACAGCTATGGCTACACCTTC. This encodes CASSRGRDSYGYTF.

This rearrangement joins TRBV7-2 to TRBJ1-5; tentatively, D is TRBD1 (5 bases). Trimming removed 1 base from V and 2 bases from J, with 12 bases in between. CDR3 length: 16 residues. Per germline, CDR1 SGHTA and CDR2 FQGNSA. The CDR3 here is CASSLGSGSGNQPQHF. CDR3 coding DNA: TGTGCCAGCAGCTTAGGTTCAGGGTCGGGCAATCAGCCCCAGCATTTT.

The V gene is TRBV23-1, the J gene TRBJ1-4; 7 bases are shared with TRBD1. TRBV23-1 belongs to the ORF category, with a function that is uncertain. J was trimmed by 7 bases and V by 3 bases; bases with no gene match: 11. CDR3 length: 16 amino acids. CDR3 in DNA: TGCGCCAGCAGTCACCCTACGACAGGGAAGGCTGAAAAACTGTTTTTT. Its translation: CASSHPTTGKAEKLFF.

The V call is TRBV6-5, the J call TRBJ1-2, with a weak D call TRBD1 (5 bases). Germline V gene sequence: CDR1 MNHEY, CDR2 SVGAGI. The CDR3 is made up of 11 amino acids. V was clipped by 6 bases and J by 7 bases, with 9 bases between them. For the CDR3, the DNA is TGTGCCAGCAGGGGGGGGATTGGCTACACCTTC. Protein sequence: CASRGGIGYTF.

The chain has TRBV12-3 or TRBV12-4 and TRBJ1-1; weak D call: TRBD1 (5 bases). Trimming shortened V by 5 bases and J by 2 bases, and 6 bases separated the two germline ends. This CDR3 spans 12 amino acids. The CDR3 sequence: CASSRTNTEAFF. In DNA, the CDR3 is TGTGCCAGCAGTAGGACAAACACTGAAGCTTTCTTT.

The CDR3: CASSLDFGQPQHF. CDR3 DNA sequence: TGTGCCAGCAGCTTAGATTTCGGTCAGCCCCAGCATTTT. This chain connects TRBV11-3 to TRBJ1-5; no firm D call. The CDR3 runs to 13 residues. V was cut by 0 bases and J by 6 bases, with 6 bases left in between. In germline, CDR1 is SGHNT, CDR2 YENEEA. Based on the CDR3 plus reference TRBV11-3 and TRBJ1-5, the full variable domain is EAGVVQSPRYKIIEKKQPVAFWCNPISGHNTLYWYLQNLGQGPELLIRYENEEAVDDSQLPKDRFSAERLKGVDSTLKIQPAELGDSAVYLCASSLDFGQPQHFGDGTRLSIL.